Listed below are T cell receptor beta chains from one sample, sequenced in a study of identical twins' blood T cells. TCRdb reanalysed the 5' RACE reads using MiXCR and keeps one entry per CDR3 protein. The data contain 400,000 or so distinct CDR3 sequences, over 25% of them seen just once; the ten biggest clones take up roughly 5.5%. The sequenced sample was PBMCs. These receptors originate from a woman between 18 and 49 years old in good health. CDR3s include the opening cysteine and the closing phenylalanine or tryptophan. Fields, in order: V gene, clone size, D gene, J gene, CDR3 length, CDR3 protein, CDR3 DNA. D genes are given only for firm matches. Only some rows state a clone size, as once, few, many or a class for expanded clones.

TRBV10-2	few	.	TRBJ1-1	13	CASTRTYGTEAFF	TGCGCCAGCACGCGGACGTATGGCACTGAAGCTTTCTTT
TRBV9	few	.	TRBJ1-2	15	CASSPSLLNSYGYTF	TGTGCCAGCAGCCCAAGTTTACTGAACTCCTATGGCTACACCTTC
TRBV18	few	TRBD1	TRBJ1-1	15	CASSPPRTGHLGAFF	TGTGCCAGCTCACCACCTCGGACAGGGCACCTCGGAGCTTTCTTT
TRBV19	.	.	TRBJ1-2	13	CASRSGANYGYTF	TGTGCCAGCCGATCCGGTGCTAACTATGGCTACACCTTC
TRBV2	many	.	TRBJ2-2	14	CASRTIRETGELFF	TGTGCCAGCAGAACCATTAGAGAAACCGGGGAGCTGTTTTTT
TRBV5-1	.	.	TRBJ1-2	14	CASSLVPDSYGYTF	TGCGCCAGCAGCTTGGTTCCCGATTCCTATGGCTACACCTTC
TRBV9	.	.	TRBJ1-6	15	CAGSTRHPYNSPLHF	TGTGCCGGCAGCACCCGACACCCCTATAATTCACCCCTCCACTTT
TRBV6-2/TRBV6-3	many	.	TRBJ2-1	12	CATNQAYNEQFF	TGTGCCACCAACCAAGCTTACAATGAGCAGTTCTTC
TRBV20-1	.	TRBD2	TRBJ2-5	15	CSARKASGDQETQYF	TGCAGTGCTAGGAAGGCCAGCGGGGACCAAGAGACCCAGTACTTC
TRBV7-2	.	.	TRBJ2-3	13	CASSLKKLQPQYF	TGTGCCAGCAGCTTAAAAAAGCTTCAGCCCCAGTATTTT
TRBV29-1	few	.	TRBJ1-2	13	CSVQRVTNYGYTF	TGCAGCGTTCAAAGGGTTACTAACTATGGCTACACCTTC
TRBV2	many	TRBD1	TRBJ1-2	13	CASSRDRGQGYTF	TGTGCCAGCAGTCGGGACAGGGGTCAAGGCTACACCTTC
TRBV14	.	.	TRBJ2-3	13	CASSQGQSDTQYF	TGTGCCAGCAGCCAAGGACAGTCAGATACGCAGTATTTT
TRBV5-1	.	.	TRBJ1-1	14	CASSFTGQNTEAFF	TGCGCCAGCAGCTTCACCGGACAGAACACTGAAGCTTTCTTT
TRBV29-1	few	.	TRBJ1-2	14	CIASGSYGSYGYTF	TGCATAGCGTCGGGCAGCTATGGGAGCTATGGCTACACCTTC
TRBV20-1	.	.	TRBJ1-3	12	CSARSGQNTIYF	TGCAGTGCTAGATCGGGACAAAACACCATATATTTT
TRBV6-2/TRBV6-3	few	.	TRBJ1-5	13	CASSYQVAQPQHF	TGTGCCAGCAGTTACCAGGTTGCCCAGCCCCAGCATTTT
TRBV29-1	once	TRBD2	TRBJ2-1	11	CSVELTSAQFF	TGCAGCGTTGAGTTAACTAGCGCGCAGTTCTTC
TRBV7-6	few	.	TRBJ2-1	16	CASSLGGGTIYNEQFF	TGTGCCAGCAGCTTAGGAGGGGGGACTATCTACAATGAGCAGTTCTTC
TRBV3-1	.	.	TRBJ1-5	15	CASSQGRGRIQPQHF	TGTGCCAGCAGCCAAGGGCGGGGGAGGATTCAGCCCCAGCATTTT
TRBV4-3	few	.	TRBJ2-3	13	CASSQVSSDTQYF	TGCGCCAGCAGCCAAGTCTCCTCAGATACGCAGTATTTT
TRBV20-1	.	.	TRBJ1-1	16	CSALTGTQTGYTEAFF	TGCAGTGCTCTGACCGGGACCCAAACGGGGTACACTGAAGCTTTCTTT
TRBV5-6	few	.	TRBJ2-2	15	CASSRDRSRGGELFF	TGTGCCAGCAGCCGAGACAGGAGCCGAGGCGGGGAGCTGTTTTTT
TRBV7-2	.	TRBD1	TRBJ1-2	14	CASRTTGGAEGYTF	TGTGCCAGCAGGACCACAGGGGGCGCCGAAGGCTACACCTTC
TRBV12-3/TRBV12-4	.	TRBD1	TRBJ2-3	13	CASKTTGADTQYF	TGTGCCAGTAAAACGACAGGGGCAGATACGCAGTATTTT
TRBV7-9	few	.	TRBJ1-1	14	CASSLDIRGIRAFF	TGTGCCAGCAGCTTAGATATTCGGGGGATTAGAGCTTTCTTT
TRBV10-3	few	.	TRBJ1-1	13	CAISAREGTEAFF	TGTGCCATCAGTGCCCGGGAGGGAACCGAAGCTTTCTTT
TRBV6-2/TRBV6-3	.	.	TRBJ1-2	13	CASSYGQLYGYTF	TGTGCCAGCAGCTACGGACAGCTCTATGGCTACACCTTC
TRBV12-3/TRBV12-4	few	TRBD1	TRBJ1-1	14	CASRDRGPSAEAFF	TGTGCCAGCAGGGACAGGGGGCCCTCCGCTGAAGCTTTCTTT
TRBV3-1	few	.	TRBJ1-2	17	CASSQGRVLPSRYGYTF	TGTGCCAGCAGCCAAGGACGAGTCCTACCATCTCGGTATGGCTACACCTTC
TRBV6-5	.	.	TRBJ2-7	14	CASRVQWESYEQYF	TGTGCCAGCAGAGTTCAGTGGGAATCCTACGAGCAGTACTTC
TRBV2	.	TRBD1	TRBJ1-1	13	CASRGQGLTEAFF	TGTGCCAGCAGAGGACAGGGGCTGACTGAAGCTTTCTTT
TRBV20-1	many	TRBD1	TRBJ1-1	12	CSARLQGAITFF	TGCAGTGCTAGATTACAGGGGGCGATAACTTTCTTT
TRBV7-3	.	TRBD1	TRBJ1-2	13	CASSSDRREGYTF	TGTGCCAGCAGCTCGGACAGGAGGGAAGGCTACACCTTC
TRBV5-1	.	.	TRBJ1-1	16	CASSPAGPTLAGEAFF	TGCGCCAGCAGCCCGGCGGGCCCGACCCTTGCCGGGGAAGCTTTCTTT
TRBV19	.	.	TRBJ2-1	16	CASSKSARLRGHEQFF	TGTGCCAGTAGTAAGTCCGCCAGGTTGAGAGGCCATGAGCAGTTCTTC
TRBV29-1	.	TRBD1	TRBJ2-3	13	CSDRDRDTDTQYF	TGCAGCGACCGGGACAGGGACACAGATACGCAGTATTTT
TRBV7-7	many	.	TRBJ1-1	12	CASSSSGTEAFF	TGTGCCAGCAGCTCTTCGGGGACTGAAGCTTTCTTT
TRBV7-9	.	TRBD2	TRBJ2-1	16	CASSSGTSGIGNEQFF	TGTGCCAGCAGCTCCGGGACTAGCGGGATTGGGAATGAGCAGTTCTTC
TRBV29-1	.	.	TRBJ1-2	12	CSSLGTSYGYTF	TGCAGCTCACTGGGGACGAGTTATGGCTACACCTTC
TRBV12-3/TRBV12-4	.	.	TRBJ1-2	13	CASTTDYSYGYTF	TGTGCCAGCACAACGGACTACTCCTATGGCTACACCTTC